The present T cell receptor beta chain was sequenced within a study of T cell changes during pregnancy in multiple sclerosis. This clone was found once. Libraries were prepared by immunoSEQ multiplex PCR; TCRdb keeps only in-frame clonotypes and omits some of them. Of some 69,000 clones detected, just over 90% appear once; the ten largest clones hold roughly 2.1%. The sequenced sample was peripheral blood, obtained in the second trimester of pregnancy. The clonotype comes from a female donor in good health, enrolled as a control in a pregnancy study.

The CDR3 protein is CASSRDRGDEKLFF. The CDR3 coding sequence is TGCGCCAGCAGCCGGGACAGGGGGGACGAAAAACTGTTTTTT. The V and J genes are TRBV5-1 and TRBJ1-4, with 11 bases that match TRBD1. V lost 4 bases, J lost 8 bases, and 4 bases stayed unmatched. The CDR3 is 14 residues long. The germline CDR1 and CDR2 sequences are SGHRS and YFSETQ.